This TCR beta chain was captured in a study of blood T cell repertoires in COVID-19. The germline gives CDR1 MNHEY, CDR2 SMNVEV (reference sequence). CDR3 length: 16 amino acids. The V and J ends lost 0 bases and 0 bases, in that order; junction bases with no gene match: 2. The table came from immunoSEQ multiplex PCR; TCRdb's copy has only in-frame clones and leaves some out. Here the sample spans approximately 200,000 clones, approximately 87% being singletons. This chain connects TRBV27 to TRBJ2-1; TRBD1 matches at 7 bases. This sequence was found in a woman aged 45-59 years with acute or convalescent COVID-19. Sequenced: peripheral blood. The CDR3 is CASSLSGQSSYNEQFF. CDR3 nucleotides: TGTGCCAGCAGTTTATCGGGACAGAGCTCCTACAATGAGCAGTTCTTC.